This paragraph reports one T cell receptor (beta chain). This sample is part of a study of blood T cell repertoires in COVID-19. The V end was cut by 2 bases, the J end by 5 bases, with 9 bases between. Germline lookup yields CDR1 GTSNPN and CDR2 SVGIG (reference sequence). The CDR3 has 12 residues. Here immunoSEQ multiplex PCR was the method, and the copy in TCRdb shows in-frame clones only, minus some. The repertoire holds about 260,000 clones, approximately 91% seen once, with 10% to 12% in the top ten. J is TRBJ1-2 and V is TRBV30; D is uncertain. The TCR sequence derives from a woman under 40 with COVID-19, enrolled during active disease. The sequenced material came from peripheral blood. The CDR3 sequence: CAWSPGGYGYTF. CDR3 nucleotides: TGTGCCTGGAGTCCGGGAGGGTATGGCTACACCTTC.